Included here is one T cell receptor beta chain sequence, with context. The antigen it binds to is not known. No clone much larger than this one lies a single base away; base qualities are absent. The sample comes from a study of identical twins (TCRdb year 2016). For the study in its entirety: The study deep-sequenced TCR alpha and beta repertoires from monozygotic twins, unrelated adults of various ages and cord blood to test whether fetal clonotypes persist. Replicate twin experiments were performed at different times using different library preparation protocols to rule out contamination.

Taken from cysteine to phenylalanine, the CDR3 has 16 residues. Here the CDR3 DNA is all that survives: 48 bases in frame from base 1. Taken from the germline V gene, the CDR1 and CDR2 loops are MNHEY and SVGAGI. V is clipped by 2 bases and J by 4 bases, and the sequence between their germline boundaries is 17 bases long. Every donor was a healthy Caucasian. Library preparation used 5' RACE. TCRdb lists the instrument as Illumina HiSeq 2000. Template switching added a universal primer binding site, and the final cDNA carried a unique molecular identifier that allowed TCR cDNA molecules to be counted accurately. Specific primers in the conserved constant-segment region were used to synthesize first-strand cDNA for the TCR alpha and beta chains. Each cDNA library was double barcoded, with a SMART-Mk sample barcode plus Illumina barcodes, to control for contamination. TruSeq adapter sequences along with Illumina sample barcodes were introduced in two successive PCR steps. TCR alpha and beta cDNA libraries were sequenced on the Illumina HiSeq platform with custom primers. As for how the authors treated the data: MiGEC processed the raw reads to extract unique molecular identifiers, while MiXCR was used to determine the CDR3 positions. Recombination models were inferred per individual with the repgenHMM and IGoR tools using an EM algorithm. The analysis of shared clonotypes was done with the tcR package in R, with sharing normalized by the product of cloneset sizes. To study raw recombination without the effects of thymic and clonal selection, out-of-frame nonproductive sequences were analyzed. In-frame beta chains were kept once TCRdb had trimmed the public reads at Q25 with fastp and called clones with MiXCR. When rows share a CDR3 protein, they turn into one entry using the most common DNA and genes. V and J calls and clone size were set by TCRdb, not the authors. Across this sample there are roughly 1.6 million distinct CDR3 sequences, with around 29% seen only once. The ten largest clonotypes hold over 0.25% of the sample.

What the work shows at the level of the full study, not this receptor alone: In monozygotic twins, out-of-frame TCR alpha sharing was systematically underestimated by recombination models, although the models agreed with sharing between unrelated individuals. Because the same donors could not be followed over many years, the conclusions depended on cross-sectional statistical analysis. Zero-insertion analyses could be partly confounded by invariant T cells such as MAIT and iNKT, though diverse VJ usage argued against such confounding for most clonotypes. Compared with coincidental sharing between unrelated individuals, out-of-frame TCR alpha sequences shared between twins had an excess of sequences with low generation probability. In beta out-of-frame sequences, excess twin sharing was weaker, because having fewer shared sequences lowered the signal-to-noise ratio. Abundant cord blood beta clonotypes had fewer insertions, young adult naive repertoires showed a similar but weaker trend, and memory repertoires showed no such trend.

This TCR was sampled from a newborn girl in good health. The V and J genes are TRBV6-5 and TRBJ1-2; the D gene is possibly TRBD1, with 5 bases matching. The sequencing input was cord blood. For the CDR3, the sequence is CASSYEGSRAGYGYTF. The nucleotide sequence is TGTGCCAGCAGTTACGAGGGGTCCAGGGCTGGCTATGGCTACACCTTC.